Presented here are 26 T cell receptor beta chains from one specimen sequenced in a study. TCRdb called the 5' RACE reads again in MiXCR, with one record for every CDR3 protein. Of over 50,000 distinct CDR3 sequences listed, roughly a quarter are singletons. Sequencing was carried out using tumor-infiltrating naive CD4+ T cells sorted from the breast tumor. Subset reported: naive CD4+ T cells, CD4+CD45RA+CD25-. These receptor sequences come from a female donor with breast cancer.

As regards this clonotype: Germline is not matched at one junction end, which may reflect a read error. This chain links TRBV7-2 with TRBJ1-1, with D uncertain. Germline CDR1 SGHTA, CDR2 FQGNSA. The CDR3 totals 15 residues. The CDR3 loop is CASSLDPAMKTEAFF. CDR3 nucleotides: TGTGCCAGCAGCTTAGACCCTGCCATGAAAACTGAAGCTTTCTTT. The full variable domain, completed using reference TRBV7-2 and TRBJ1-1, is GAGVSQSPSNKVTEKGKDVELRCDPISGHTALYWYRQSLGQGLEFLIYFQGNSAPDKSGLPSDRFSAERTGGSVSTLTIQRTQQEDSAVYLCASSLDPAMKTEAFFGQGTRLTVV.

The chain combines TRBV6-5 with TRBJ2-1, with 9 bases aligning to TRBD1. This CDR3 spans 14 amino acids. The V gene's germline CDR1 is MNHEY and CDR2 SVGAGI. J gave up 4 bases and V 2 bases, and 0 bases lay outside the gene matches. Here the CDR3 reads CASSYGTGYNEQFF. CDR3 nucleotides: TGTGCCAGCAGTTACGGGACAGGGTACAATGAGCAGTTCTTC.

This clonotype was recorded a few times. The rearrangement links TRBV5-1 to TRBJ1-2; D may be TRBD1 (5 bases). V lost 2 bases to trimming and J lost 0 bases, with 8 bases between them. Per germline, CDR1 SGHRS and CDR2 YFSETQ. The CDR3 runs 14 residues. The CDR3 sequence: CASSFRGTNYGYTF. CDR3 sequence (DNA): TGCGCCAGCAGCTTCCGGGGGACTAACTATGGCTACACCTTC.

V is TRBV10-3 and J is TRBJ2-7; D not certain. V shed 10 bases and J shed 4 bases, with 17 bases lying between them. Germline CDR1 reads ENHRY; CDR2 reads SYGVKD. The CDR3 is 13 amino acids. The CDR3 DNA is TGTGCCACCTGCCGGGCCCTTTCTTACGAGCAGTACTTC. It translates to CATCRALSYEQYF.

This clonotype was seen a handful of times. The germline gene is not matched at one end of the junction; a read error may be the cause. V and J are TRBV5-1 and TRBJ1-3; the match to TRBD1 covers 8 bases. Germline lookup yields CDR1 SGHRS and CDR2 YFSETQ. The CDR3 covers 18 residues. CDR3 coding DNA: TGCGCCAGCAGCTCCGGACAGGGTTCGCTGGGAGCTGGGAACACCATATATTTT. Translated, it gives CASSSGQGSLGAGNTIYF.

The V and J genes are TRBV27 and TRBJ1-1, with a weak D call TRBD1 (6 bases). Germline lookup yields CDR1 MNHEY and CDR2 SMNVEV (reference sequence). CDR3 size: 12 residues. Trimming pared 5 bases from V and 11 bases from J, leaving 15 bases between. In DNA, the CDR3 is TGTGCCAGCAGTCCTACAGGGTCGGAGGCTTTCTTT. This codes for CASSPTGSEAFF.

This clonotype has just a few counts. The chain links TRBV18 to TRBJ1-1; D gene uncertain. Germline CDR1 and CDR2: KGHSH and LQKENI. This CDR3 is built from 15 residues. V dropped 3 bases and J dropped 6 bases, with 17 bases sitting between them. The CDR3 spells CASSPQNRLEAEAFF. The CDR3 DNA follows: TGTGCCAGCTCACCCCAGAATAGGTTGGAGGCTGAAGCTTTCTTT.

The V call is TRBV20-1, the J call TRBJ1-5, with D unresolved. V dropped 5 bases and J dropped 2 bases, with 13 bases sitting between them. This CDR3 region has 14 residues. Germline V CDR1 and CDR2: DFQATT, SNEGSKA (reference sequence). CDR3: CSAARGRRNQPQHF. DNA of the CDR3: TGCAGTGCTGCGCGAGGGCGCCGCAATCAGCCCCAGCATTTT.

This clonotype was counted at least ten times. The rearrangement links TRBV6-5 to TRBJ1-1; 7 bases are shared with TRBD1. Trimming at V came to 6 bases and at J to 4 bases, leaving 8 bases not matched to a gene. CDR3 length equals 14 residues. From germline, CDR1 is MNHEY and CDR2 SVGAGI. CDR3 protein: CASRNRGLSTEAFF. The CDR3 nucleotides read TGTGCCAGCAGGAACAGGGGCCTTAGCACTGAAGCTTTCTTT.

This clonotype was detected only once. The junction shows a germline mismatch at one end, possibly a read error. The CDR3 sequence: CSSSRRLATADTQYF. CDR3 DNA: TGTTCCAGCAGCCGGAGACTAGCAACCGCAGATACGCAGTATTTT. The chain couples TRBV3-1 to TRBJ2-3, with 7 bases lining up with TRBD2. The CDR3 covers 15 residues. Per germline, CDR1 LGHDT and CDR2 YNNKEL (reference sequence).

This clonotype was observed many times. The CDR3: CASSQDSRVAEQYF. The CDR3 DNA reads TGCGCCAGCAGCCAAGATAGCAGGGTGGCCGAGCAGTACTTC. J is TRBJ2-7 and V is TRBV4-1, with a possible D match to TRBD1 (5 bases). V lost 0 bases and J 6 bases, leaving 12 bases between the germline ends. This CDR3 has 14 residues. Per the germline V gene, CDR1 is MGHRA and CDR2 is YSYEKL.

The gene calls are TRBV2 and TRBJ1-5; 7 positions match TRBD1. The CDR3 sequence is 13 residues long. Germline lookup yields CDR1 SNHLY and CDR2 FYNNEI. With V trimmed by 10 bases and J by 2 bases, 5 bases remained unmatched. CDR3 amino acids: CATQGGGNQPQHF. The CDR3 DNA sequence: TGTGCCACTCAGGGGGGTGGCAATCAGCCCCAGCATTTT.

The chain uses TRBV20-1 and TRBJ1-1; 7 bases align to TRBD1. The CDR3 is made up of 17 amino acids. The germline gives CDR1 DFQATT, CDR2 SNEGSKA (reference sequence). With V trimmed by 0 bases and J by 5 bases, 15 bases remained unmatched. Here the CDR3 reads CSARDPRFDRVVTEAFF. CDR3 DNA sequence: TGCAGTGCTAGAGATCCTAGGTTCGACAGGGTGGTAACTGAAGCTTTCTTT.

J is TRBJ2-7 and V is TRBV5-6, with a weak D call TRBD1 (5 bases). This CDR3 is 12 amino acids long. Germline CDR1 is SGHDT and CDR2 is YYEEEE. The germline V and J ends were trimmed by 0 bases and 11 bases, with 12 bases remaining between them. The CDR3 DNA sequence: TGTGCCAGCAGCTTGGCACGGACATCAGAGTACTTC. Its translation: CASSLARTSEYF.

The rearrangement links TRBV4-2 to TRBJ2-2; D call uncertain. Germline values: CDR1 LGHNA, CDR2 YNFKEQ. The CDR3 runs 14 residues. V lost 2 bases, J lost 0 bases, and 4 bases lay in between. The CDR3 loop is CASSQRSNTGELFF. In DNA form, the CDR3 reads TGTGCCAGCAGCCAACGGTCGAACACCGGGGAGCTGTTTTTT.

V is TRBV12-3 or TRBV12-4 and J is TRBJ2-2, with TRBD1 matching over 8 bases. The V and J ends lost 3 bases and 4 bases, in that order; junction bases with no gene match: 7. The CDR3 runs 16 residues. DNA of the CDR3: TGTGCCAGCAGTTTTTCGGGCAGGGGGCCCACCGGGGAGCTGTTTTTT. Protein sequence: CASSFSGRGPTGELFF.

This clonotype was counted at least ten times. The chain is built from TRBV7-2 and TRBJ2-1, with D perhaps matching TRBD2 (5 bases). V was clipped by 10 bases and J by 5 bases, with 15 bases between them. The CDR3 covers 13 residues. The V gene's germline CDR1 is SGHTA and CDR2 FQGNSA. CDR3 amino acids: CAKGDYLHNEQFF. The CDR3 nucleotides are TGTGCCAAGGGAGACTACCTCCACAATGAGCAGTTCTTC.

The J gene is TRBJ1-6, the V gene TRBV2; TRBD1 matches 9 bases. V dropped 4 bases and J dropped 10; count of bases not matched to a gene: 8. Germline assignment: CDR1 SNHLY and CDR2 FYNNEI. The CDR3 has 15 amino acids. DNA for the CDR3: TGTGCCAGCAGTGTCGGGACAGGGAAGGAATCACCCCTCCACTTT. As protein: CASSVGTGKESPLHF.

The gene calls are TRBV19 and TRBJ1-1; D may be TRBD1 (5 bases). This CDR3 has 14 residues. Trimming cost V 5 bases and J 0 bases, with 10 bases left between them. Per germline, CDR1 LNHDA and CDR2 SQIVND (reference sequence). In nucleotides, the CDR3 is TGTGCCAGTAGTCTTTCGGGGGTGAACACTGAAGCTTTCTTT. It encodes CASSLSGVNTEAFF.

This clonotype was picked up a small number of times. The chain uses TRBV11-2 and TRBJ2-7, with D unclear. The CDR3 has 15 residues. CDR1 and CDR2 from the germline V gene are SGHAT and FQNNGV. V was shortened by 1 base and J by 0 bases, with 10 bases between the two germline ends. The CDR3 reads CASSLGASNSYEQYF. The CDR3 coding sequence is TGTGCCAGCAGCTTAGGGGCGTCAAACTCCTACGAGCAGTACTTC.

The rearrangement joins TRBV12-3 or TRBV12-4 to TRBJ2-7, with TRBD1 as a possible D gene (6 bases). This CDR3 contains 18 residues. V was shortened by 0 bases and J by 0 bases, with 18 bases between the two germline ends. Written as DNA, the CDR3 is TGTGCCAGCAGTTTAGCAGAGATTACAGGGCATGGCTCCTACGAGCAGTACTTC. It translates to CASSLAEITGHGSYEQYF.

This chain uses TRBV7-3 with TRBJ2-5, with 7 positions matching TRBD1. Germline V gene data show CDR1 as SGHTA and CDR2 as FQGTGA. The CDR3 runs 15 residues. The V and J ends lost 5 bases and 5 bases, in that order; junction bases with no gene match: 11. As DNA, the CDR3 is TGTGCCAGCAGCCCCGGCAGGGGGATGTTCGAGACCCAGTACTTC. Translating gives CASSPGRGMFETQYF. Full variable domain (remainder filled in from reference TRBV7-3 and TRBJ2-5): GAGVSQTPSNKVTEKGKYVELRCDPISGHTALYWYRQSLGQGPEFLIYFQGTGAADDSGLPNDRFFAVRPEGSVSTLKIQRTERGDSAVYLCASSPGRGMFETQYFGPGTRLLVL.

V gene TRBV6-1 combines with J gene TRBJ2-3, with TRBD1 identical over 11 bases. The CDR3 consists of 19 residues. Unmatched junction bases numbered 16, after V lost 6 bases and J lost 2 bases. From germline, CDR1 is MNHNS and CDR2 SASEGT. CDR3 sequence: CASSPGQGGTTGNTDTQYF. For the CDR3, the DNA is TGTGCCAGCAGCCCGGGACAGGGGGGAACAACGGGTAACACAGATACGCAGTATTTT.

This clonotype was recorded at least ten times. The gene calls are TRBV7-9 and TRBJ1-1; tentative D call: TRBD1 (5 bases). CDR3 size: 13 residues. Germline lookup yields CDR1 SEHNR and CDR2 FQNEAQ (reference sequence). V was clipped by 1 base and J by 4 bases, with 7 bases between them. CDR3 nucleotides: TGTGCCAGCAGCTTAGAAGGGACCACTGAAGCTTTCTTT. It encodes CASSLEGTTEAFF.

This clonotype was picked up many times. The CDR3 loop reads CSARGAGQLLSPLHF. The CDR3 DNA follows: TGCAGTGCTAGGGGGGCGGGACAGCTTCTTTCACCCCTCCACTTT. The chain recombines TRBV20-1 with TRBJ1-6; 7 bases match TRBD1. Unmatched junction bases numbered 11, after V lost 3 bases and J lost 9 bases. The CDR3 is 15 amino acids. The V gene's germline CDR1 is DFQATT and CDR2 SNEGSKA (reference sequence).

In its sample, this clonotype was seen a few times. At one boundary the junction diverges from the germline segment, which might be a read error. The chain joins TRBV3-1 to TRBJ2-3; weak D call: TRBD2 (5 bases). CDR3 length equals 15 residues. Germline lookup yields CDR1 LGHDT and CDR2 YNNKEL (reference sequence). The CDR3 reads CTSSQDALTRGTQYF. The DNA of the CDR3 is TGTACCAGCAGCCAAGATGCCCTAACTAGAGGCACGCAGTATTTT.